The next 30 T cell receptor beta chains were all read from a single sample in a study of CD8+ T cells in alopecia areata. Following RNA extraction, reverse transcription yielded cDNA that acted as the sequencing template. The data were produced by immunoSEQ multiplex PCR, yet TCRdb's version contains in-frame clones alone and is incomplete. Among hundreds of thousands of clones listed, around 62% were seen once. The source was CD4+ T cells sorted from blood, collected at week 0. Receptor source: a human donor with alopecia areata.

The V call is TRBV29-1, the J call TRBJ1-1; tentative D call: TRBD1 (6 bases). V was pared by 7 bases and J by 0 bases, with 15 bases between. The germline gives CDR1 SQVTM, CDR2 ANQGSEA. The CDR3 contains 14 residues. Here the CDR3 reads CSAVYGGLNTEAFF. The CDR3 DNA is TGCAGCGCCGTTTACGGGGGCTTGAACACTGAAGCTTTCTTT.

The gene calls are TRBV15 and TRBJ2-3, with 10 bases lining up with TRBD1. The CDR3 extends over 16 amino acids. Unmatched junction bases numbered 4, after V lost 1 base and J lost 3 bases. Germline CDR1 reads LNHNV; CDR2 reads YYDKDF (reference sequence). The CDR3 DNA is TGTGCCACCAGCAGAGGGGACAGGGGAAGGACAGATACGCAGTATTTT. Its protein is CATSRGDRGRTDTQYF.

The J gene is TRBJ2-3, the V gene TRBV7-2; 11 nucleotides align to TRBD2. Trimming at V came to 9 bases and at J to 4 bases, leaving 3 bases not matched to a gene. In germline, CDR1 is SGHTA, CDR2 FQGNSA. The CDR3 contains 13 residues. The CDR3 protein is CASNSGRADTQYF. The CDR3 nucleotides read TGTGCCAGTAATAGCGGGAGGGCAGATACGCAGTATTTT.

The chain carries TRBV7-8 and TRBJ2-7, with D possibly TRBD1 on 6 matching bases. V lost 5 bases to trimming and J lost 4 bases, with 18 bases between them. CDR1 and CDR2 from the germline V gene are SGHVS and FQNEAQ. This CDR3 is built from 15 residues. The CDR3 region has the DNA TGTGCCAGCAGCGCTGACAGGACCCGGTTGTACGAGCAGTACTTC. Protein: CASSADRTRLYEQYF.

This clone was detected once. The CDR3 coding sequence is TGTGCCTGGAGGTCAGGGGGCGGCAGCAATCAGCCCCAGCATTTT. Translating gives CAWRSGGGSNQPQHF. The rearrangement links TRBV30 to TRBJ1-5, with 8 bases matching TRBD1. Per germline, CDR1 GTSNPN and CDR2 SVGIG (reference sequence). The CDR3 runs to 15 residues. J was trimmed by 1 base and V by 3 bases; bases with no gene match: 5.

The chain has TRBV4-2 and TRBJ2-5, with D tentatively TRBD2 (6 bases). Trimming left V 3 bases short and J 3 bases short, with 11 bases between. The CDR3 spans 14 residues. CDR1 is LGHNA and CDR2 is YNFKEQ in the germline V gene. The CDR3 loop is CASSHKSGEETQYF. For the CDR3, the DNA is TGTGCCAGCAGCCACAAGTCGGGGGAAGAGACCCAGTACTTC.

The chain has TRBV30 and TRBJ2-3, with 10 bases matching TRBD1. From germline, CDR1 is GTSNPN and CDR2 SVGIG (reference sequence). The CDR3 has 14 amino acids. V was clipped by 1 base and J by 4 bases; unmatched bases: 2. The CDR3 loop is CAWSAGTGADTQYF. The DNA of the CDR3 is TGTGCCTGGAGTGCCGGGACAGGGGCAGATACGCAGTATTTT.

The gene calls are TRBV29-1 and TRBJ2-5; D gene ambiguous. V was clipped by 3 bases and J by 1 base, with 15 bases between them. CDR3 length: 15 amino acids. The germline CDR1 and CDR2 sequences are SQVTM and ANQGSEA. The CDR3 loop reads CSVDRVRNLQETQYF. DNA for the CDR3: TGCAGCGTTGACCGGGTCAGGAACCTCCAAGAGACCCAGTACTTC.

This clone appeared a few times. V gene TRBV5-6 combines with J gene TRBJ1-2; perhaps TRBD1 as D (6 bases). V dropped 2 bases and J dropped 6 bases, with 11 bases sitting between them. This CDR3 has 13 amino acids. Germline V gene sequence: CDR1 SGHDT, CDR2 YYEEEE. DNA of the CDR3: TGTGCCAGCAGCTTACCTGCAGGGGATGGCTACACCTTC. Protein product: CASSLPAGDGYTF.

This clone appeared a few times. V usage is TRBV30 and J usage is TRBJ2-7; no reliable D call. CDR1 and CDR2 from the germline V gene are GTSNPN and SVGIG (reference sequence). V lost 2 bases and J lost 9, with 11 bases in between. The CDR3 loop spans 11 amino acids. The CDR3 nucleotides are TGTGCCTGGAGTCGCGAGGTCGGGCAGTACTTC. Residues: CAWSREVGQYF.

V usage is TRBV5-1 and J usage is TRBJ1-5, with TRBD1 matching over 9 bases. Germline V lookup: CDR1 SGHRS, CDR2 YFSETQ. The trim removed 7 bases at V and 1 base at J, leaving 3 bases unmatched. This CDR3 has 14 residues. CDR3 coding DNA: TGCGCCAGCGACAGGGGGGGAAGCAATCAGCCCCAGCATTTT. Protein product: CASDRGGSNQPQHF.

This clone was observed a few times. This chain joins TRBV11-2 and TRBJ1-2, with 7 positions matching TRBD1. V shed 4 bases, J shed 8 bases, and the junction held 13 bases outside the gene matches. Germline lookup yields CDR1 SGHAT and CDR2 FQNNGV. The CDR3 has 15 residues. CDR3 DNA: TGTGCCAGCAGCTCCGACGCCGGACAGGCCGGGGGCTACACCTTC. As protein: CASSSDAGQAGGYTF.

The chain uses TRBV7-2 and TRBJ2-7; 7 bases match TRBD1. The V segment lost 3 bases and the J segment 2 bases; nucleotides outside the gene matches: 7. This CDR3 comprises 15 residues. The germline CDR1 and CDR2 sequences are SGHTA and FQGNSA. The CDR3 DNA follows: TGTGCCAGCAGCTTCGTGGGACAGATAACCTACGAGCAGTACTTC. It encodes CASSFVGQITYEQYF.

Many counts were recorded for this clone. This chain uses TRBV5-4 with TRBJ2-1; 8 bases align to TRBD2. Trimming removed 4 bases from V and 2 bases from J; junction bases left unmatched: 8. The length of the CDR3 is 16 residues. Per germline, CDR1 SGHNT and CDR2 YYREEE (reference sequence). The CDR3 DNA reads TGTGCCAGCAGCCCCGGGGGGGAGCGGACCTACAATGAGCAGTTCTTC. Translated, it gives CASSPGGERTYNEQFF. The full variable domain, in which reference TRBV5-4 and TRBJ2-1 provide the parts outside the CDR3, is ETGVTQSPTHLIKTRGQQVTLRCSSQSGHNTVSWYQQALGQGPQFIFQYYREEENGRGNFPPRFSGLQFPNYSSELNVNALELDDSALYLCASSPGGERTYNEQFFGPGTRLTVL.

This chain joins TRBV11-2 and TRBJ1-2; D is perhaps TRBD1 (6 bases). V was trimmed by 5 bases and J by 2 bases, leaving 9 bases between them. This CDR3 has 13 amino acids. The germline V gene encodes CDR1 SGHAT and CDR2 FQNNGV. CDR3 in amino acids: CASSVQGNYGYTF. The CDR3 DNA is TGTGCCAGCAGCGTACAGGGAAACTATGGCTACACCTTC. The full variable domain, rest sourced from reference TRBV11-2 and TRBJ1-2, is EAGVAQSPRYKIIEKRQSVAFWCNPISGHATLYWYQQILGQGPKLLIQFQNNGVVDDSQLPKDRFSAERLKGVDSTLKIQPAKLEDSAVYLCASSVQGNYGYTFGSGTRLTVV.

This clone showed up just a few times. The rearrangement links TRBV29-1 to TRBJ1-1; D remains ambiguous. V gave up 7 bases and J gave up 1 base, with 7 bases separating them. The CDR3 totals 11 residues. Per germline, CDR1 SQVTM and CDR2 ANQGSEA. DNA of the CDR3: TGCAGCGCACTGACGAACACTGAAGCTTTCTTT. The encoded protein is CSALTNTEAFF. Full variable domain (rest looked up from reference TRBV29-1 and TRBJ1-1): SAVISQKPSRDICQRGTSLTIQCQVDSQVTMMFWYRQQPGQSLTLIATANQGSEATYESGFVIDKFPISRPNLTFSTLTVSNMSPEDSSIYLCSALTNTEAFFGQGTRLTVV.

The chain recombines TRBV6-6 with TRBJ2-7; 7 nucleotides match TRBD1. Trimming cost V 3 bases and J 3 bases; bases outside gene matches: 8. Germline assignment: CDR1 MNHNY and CDR2 SVGAGI (reference sequence). The CDR3 totals 15 residues. CDR3 nucleotide sequence: TGTGCCAGCAGTTATCAACCGGGACAGAGCTACGAGCAGTACTTC. This gives the protein CASSYQPGQSYEQYF.

The chain has TRBV29-1 and TRBJ1-1, with 9 bases that match TRBD1. V shed 6 bases and J 5 bases; nucleotides not matched to a gene: 7. Per the germline V gene, CDR1 is SQVTM and CDR2 is ANQGSEA. The CDR3 has 13 amino acids. CDR3 residues: CSVETGGRTEAFF. Here the CDR3 DNA reads TGCAGCGTCGAAACAGGGGGCCGTACTGAAGCTTTCTTT.

The genes are TRBV5-6 and TRBJ2-1; 11 bases map to TRBD2. CDR1 SGHDT and CDR2 YYEEEE come from the germline V gene. This CDR3 has 15 residues. J was trimmed by 4 bases and V by 4 bases; bases with no gene match: 4. The CDR3 DNA reads as TGTGCCAGCAGCAAGGGACTAGCGGTTTACAATGAGCAGTTCTTC. Translation: CASSKGLAVYNEQFF.

V and J are TRBV4-1 and TRBJ2-1; TRBD2 agrees at 10 bases. This CDR3 is built from 16 residues. The V and J ends lost 1 base and 9 bases, in that order; junction bases with no gene match: 9. Germline assignment: CDR1 MGHRA and CDR2 YSYEKL. In DNA form, the CDR3 reads TGCGCCAGCAGCCAAGGTAGCGGGAGGCAACCGGGTGAGCAGTTCTTC. Its protein product is CASSQGSGRQPGEQFF.

There are a few counts of this clone. The V and J genes are TRBV6-5 and TRBJ2-7; a possible D gene is TRBD2 (7 bases). Germline CDR1 and CDR2: MNHEY and SVGAGI. V dropped 7 bases and J dropped 3 bases, with 16 bases sitting between them. This CDR3 contains 14 residues. CDR3 bases: TGTGCCAGCACCCAACAGGGAGGGAGCTACGAGCAGTACTTC. Translated, it gives CASTQQGGSYEQYF.

This clone came up a few times. The V gene is TRBV29-1, the J gene TRBJ1-1, with D perhaps TRBD1 (5 bases). Trimming took off 4 bases at V and 6 bases at J, with 12 bases between the two ends. The CDR3 runs to 12 residues. Per germline, CDR1 SQVTM and CDR2 ANQGSEA. The CDR3 region is CSVAREAAEAFF. The CDR3 region has the DNA TGCAGCGTTGCCAGGGAAGCAGCTGAAGCTTTCTTT.

This clone was detected a few times. The V call is TRBV11-2, the J call TRBJ2-1; TRBD1 might be the D (6 bases). Trimming took off 1 base at V and 5 bases at J, with 12 bases between the two ends. The CDR3 spans 15 residues. Germline values: CDR1 SGHAT, CDR2 FQNNGV. The DNA for the CDR3 is TGTGCCAGCAGCTTAGGGCAGGGGCCCCACAATGAGCAGTTCTTC. Protein product: CASSLGQGPHNEQFF. Full variable domain (outside the CDR3, taken from reference TRBV11-2 and TRBJ2-1): EAGVAQSPRYKIIEKRQSVAFWCNPISGHATLYWYQQILGQGPKLLIQFQNNGVVDDSQLPKDRFSAERLKGVDSTLKIQPAKLEDSAVYLCASSLGQGPHNEQFFGPGTRLTVL.

The chain has TRBV7-9 and TRBJ2-1; maybe TRBD2 (6 bases). V was cut by 5 bases and J by 6 bases, with 11 bases left in between. The length of the CDR3 is 13 residues. Germline lookup yields CDR1 SEHNR and CDR2 FQNEAQ (reference sequence). CDR3 DNA sequence: TGTGCCAGCAGCCTGACTAGAGCCAATGAGCAGTTCTTC. It is translated as CASSLTRANEQFF.

This chain links TRBV6-6 with TRBJ2-4, with 10 bases aligning to TRBD1. There are 15 residues in the CDR3. J lost 6 bases, V lost 2 bases, and 4 bases had no gene match. Germline loops: CDR1 MNHNY, CDR2 SVGAGI (reference sequence). This CDR3 reads CASSYPGTGVNIQYF. In DNA form, the CDR3 reads TGTGCCAGCAGTTACCCTGGGACAGGGGTAAACATTCAGTACTTC.

The chain links TRBV14 to TRBJ2-3, with 8 positions matching TRBD2. Germline V gene lookup returns CDR1 SGHDN and CDR2 FVKESK. The CDR3 spans 14 residues. Trimming at V came to 1 base and at J to 7 bases, leaving 4 bases not matched to a gene. The CDR3 sequence is CASSQAGGANTQYF. The DNA of the CDR3 is TGTGCCAGCAGCCAAGCGGGAGGGGCGAATACGCAGTATTTT. The whole variable domain, filled in from reference TRBV14 and TRBJ2-3, reads EAGVTQFPSHSVIEKGQTVTLRCDPISGHDNLYWYRRVMGKEIKFLLHFVKESKQDESGMPNNRFLAERTGGTYSTLKVQPAELEDSGVYFCASSQAGGANTQYFGPGTRLTVL.

The chain uses TRBV5-4 and TRBJ2-1; tentatively, D is TRBD1 (6 bases). The CDR3 loop spans 12 amino acids. Trimming stripped 3 bases from V and 13 bases from J, with 14 bases between. The germline V gene encodes CDR1 SGHNT and CDR2 YYREEE (reference sequence). The CDR3 loop reads CASSSGQRIQFF. In DNA, the CDR3 is TGTGCCAGCAGCTCGGGACAACGGATACAGTTCTTC.

The chain links TRBV7-8 to TRBJ1-1, with no clear D. V shed 4 bases and J shed 6 bases, with 9 bases lying between them. CDR3 size: 12 residues. Germline lookup yields CDR1 SGHVS and CDR2 FQNEAQ. CDR3 bases: TGTGCCAGCAGCTCGACTCAGGCTGAAGCTTTCTTT. Its protein product is CASSSTQAEAFF. The variable domain in full, with the rest retrieved from reference TRBV7-8 and TRBJ1-1, is GAGVSQSPRYKVAKRGQDVALRCDPISGHVSLFWYQQALGQGPEFLTYFQNEAQLDKSGLPSDRFFAERPEGSVSTLKIQRTQQEDSAVYLCASSSTQAEAFFGQGTRLTVV.

The gene calls are TRBV5-1 and TRBJ1-1; a possible D gene is TRBD1 (5 bases). Germline V lookup: CDR1 SGHRS, CDR2 YFSETQ. Trimming stripped 2 bases from V and 3 bases from J, with 17 bases between. The CDR3 consists of 16 residues. The CDR3 sequence: CASSFTRKGRDTEAFF. The CDR3 region has the DNA TGCGCCAGCAGCTTCACCCGAAAGGGGCGGGACACTGAAGCTTTCTTT.

V is TRBV10-3 and J is TRBJ2-7, with D possibly being TRBD2 (5 bases). The V and J ends lost 0 bases and 2 bases respectively, with 8 bases between them. The germline V gene encodes CDR1 ENHRY and CDR2 SYGVKD. The CDR3 totals 14 residues. CDR3 nucleotide sequence: TGTGCCATCAGTGAGTCCCAGACTACCTACGAGCAGTACTTC. Protein sequence: CAISESQTTYEQYF.